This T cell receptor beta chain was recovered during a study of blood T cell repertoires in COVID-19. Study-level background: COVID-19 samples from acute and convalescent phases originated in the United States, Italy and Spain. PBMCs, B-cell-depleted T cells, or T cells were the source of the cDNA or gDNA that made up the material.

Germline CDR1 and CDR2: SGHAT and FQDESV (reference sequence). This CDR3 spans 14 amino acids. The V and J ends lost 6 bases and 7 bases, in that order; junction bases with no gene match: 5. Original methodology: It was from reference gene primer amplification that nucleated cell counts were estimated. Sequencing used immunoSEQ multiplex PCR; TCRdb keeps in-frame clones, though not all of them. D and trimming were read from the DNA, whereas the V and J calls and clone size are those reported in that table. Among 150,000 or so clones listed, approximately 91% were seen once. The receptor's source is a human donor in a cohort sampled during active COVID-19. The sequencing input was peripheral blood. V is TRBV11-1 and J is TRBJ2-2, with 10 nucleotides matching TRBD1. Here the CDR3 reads CASRVDRGDGELFF. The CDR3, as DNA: TGTGCCAGCAGGGTGGACAGGGGGGACGGGGAGCTGTTTTTT.